This T cell receptor (beta chain) is from a study of T-cell reconstitution after alpha-beta-depleted transplantation in children. Study-level results: The main origin of T-cell counts and diversity one year after transplant was newly produced T cells. The study reportedly traced alpha-beta T cells about two months after transplant to several hundred expanded graft clones. Some patients showed high day-60 TCRbeta diversity, which derived from surviving recipient T cells and thymic progenitors.

This clonotype was detected only a few times. No antigen is known for it. The V end lost 4 bases, the J end lost 5 bases, and 11 bases lay between the germline ends. The CDR3 has 13 residues. The germline gives CDR1 SEHNR, CDR2 FQNEAQ (reference sequence). Preparation of the TCRbeta library was carried out with unique molecular identifiers. One entry per CDR3 protein, called by TCRdb with MiXCR from the PCR reads. The table includes roughly 670,000 distinct CDR3 sequences, 10% to 15% detected once. The genes are TRBV7-9 and TRBJ1-2; tentative D call: TRBD1 (5 bases). The clonotype was recovered from a girl aged 2 to 9 with congenital amegakaryocytic thrombocytopenia, due to receive a stem cell transplant. The specimen was PBMCs, collected before TCRalphabeta/CD19-depleted stem cell transplant. The CDR3 reads CASSSRDLYGYTF. CDR3 nucleotides: TGTGCCAGCAGCTCCAGGGACCTATATGGCTACACCTTC.